These 4 T cell receptor beta chains share one sample of origin, sequenced in a study of cytomegalovirus exposure and HLA in healthy donors. The data were produced by immunoSEQ multiplex PCR, yet TCRdb's version contains in-frame clones alone and is incomplete. This table holds 100,000 to 150,000 clones, about 88% found once. Sequencing used PBMCs. These receptors were obtained from a woman between 18 and 29 years old in good health and CMV-seronegative.

This clone was recorded once. This chain links TRBV6-5 with TRBJ1-5; D is perhaps TRBD1 (5 bases). Trimming took 5 bases from V and 7 from J, leaving 15 bases between them. CDR1 MNHEY and CDR2 SVGAGI come from the germline V gene. The CDR3 consists of 14 residues. In DNA form, the CDR3 reads TGTGCCAGCAGTCCACAGGTTTTGGGGCAGCCCCAGCATTTT. Its protein product is CASSPQVLGQPQHF.

V gene TRBV11-3 combines with J gene TRBJ2-7; a weak D match, TRBD1 (5 bases). The V gene lost 1 base and the J gene lost 2 bases, with 9 bases spanning the gap. Germline V CDR1 and CDR2: SGHNT, YENEEA. The CDR3 contains 14 residues. CDR3 sequence reads: CASSLGQGPYEQYF. CDR3 sequence (DNA): TGTGCCAGCAGCTTAGGTCAGGGCCCCTACGAGCAGTACTTC.

The chain couples TRBV5-1 to TRBJ2-5, with D uncertain. The V and J ends lost 0 bases and 2 bases respectively, with 8 bases between them. Germline V CDR1 and CDR2: SGHRS, YFSETQ. The CDR3 has 14 residues. The CDR3 DNA sequence: TGCGCCAGCAGCTTGGCCGGGTTTCAAGAGACCCAGTACTTC. Amino acids: CASSLAGFQETQYF.

V gene TRBV5-1 combines with J gene TRBJ1-1; D is perhaps TRBD1 (5 bases). The V gene's germline CDR1 is SGHRS and CDR2 YFSETQ. The length of the CDR3 is 13 residues. V was shortened by 1 base and J by 7 bases, with 11 bases between the two germline ends. The CDR3: CASSLRGNDEAFF. CDR3 coding DNA: TGCGCCAGCAGCTTGCGGGGGAATGATGAAGCTTTCTTT.